The count of the clone carrying this T cell receptor (beta chain) is one. The record originates from a study of blood T cell repertoires in COVID-19. In the study overall: Acute and convalescent COVID-19 samples came from the United States, Italy and Spain. PBMCs, B-cell-depleted T cells, or T cells were the source of the cDNA or gDNA that made up the material.

As originally analysed: For nucleated cells, counts were estimated from reference gene primer amplification. Clones were sequenced by immunoSEQ multiplex PCR, and TCRdb holds only the in-frame ones, with some missing. That table is the source of V, J and clone size, and D and trimming were worked out from the DNA. The table has about 380,000 clones, about 90% seen once. Sequencing was carried out using peripheral blood. This TCR was recovered from a man younger than 30 with active or convalescent COVID-19.

CDR3 region: CASSLVGTQAGELFF. The CDR3 DNA reads TGTGCCAGCAGCTTAGTGGGCACTCAGGCCGGGGAGCTGTTTTTT. This chain connects TRBV11-2 to TRBJ2-2; no clear D gene. There are 15 residues in the CDR3. Germline V gene lookup returns CDR1 SGHAT and CDR2 FQNNGV. V was cut by 1 base and J by 6 bases, with 12 bases left in between.